Listed here are 18 T cell receptor beta chains from one sample, sequenced in a study of radiotherapy plus CTLA-4 blockade in lung cancer. Sequencing was performed with immunoSEQ multiplex PCR; in TCRdb, only in-frame clones are kept and a portion is missing. The table records 75,000 to 95,000 clones, 82% of them present only once. Source: peripheral blood, taken from a patient treated with radiotherapy plus ipilimumab. The receptors derive from a human donor with non-small cell lung cancer that progressed on radiotherapy plus ipilimumab.

The chain joins TRBV6-5 to TRBJ2-7, with D perhaps matching TRBD1 (5 bases). Trimming took 0 bases from V and 0 from J, leaving 12 bases between them. Germline-derived CDR1 and CDR2 are MNHEY and SVGAGI. This CDR3 comprises 16 residues. The CDR3 nucleotides read TGTGCCAGCAGTTACTCGTACAGGTCGAGCTCCTACGAGCAGTACGTC. Encoded protein: CASSYSYRSSSYEQYV.

This clone has just one count. The chain uses TRBV4-1 and TRBJ2-2, with 10 bases fitting TRBD2. The CDR3 totals 16 residues. V shed 1 base and J 8 bases; nucleotides not matched to a gene: 7. Germline lookup yields CDR1 MGHRA and CDR2 YSYEKL. CDR3 sequence: CASSQVVVAGGGELFF. CDR3 DNA: TGCGCCAGCAGCCAAGTGGTGGTAGCGGGAGGAGGGGAGCTGTTTTTT.

The chain has TRBV5-4 and TRBJ2-5; TRBD1 matches 9 bases. This CDR3 has 15 residues. Germline V gives CDR1 SGHNT, CDR2 YYREEE (reference sequence). J gave up 2 bases and V 6 bases, and 8 bases lay outside the gene matches. Written as DNA, the CDR3 is TGTGCCAGCACCGATAACAGGGGGCGTCAAGAGACCCAGTACTTC. Translated, it gives CASTDNRGRQETQYF.

This chain connects TRBV5-5 to TRBJ2-2, with D maybe TRBD1 (6 bases). Trimming shortened V by 6 bases and J by 0 bases, and 9 bases separated the two germline ends. This CDR3 comprises 14 residues. From germline, CDR1 is SGHKS and CDR2 YYEKEE (reference sequence). The CDR3 region has the DNA TGTGCCAGCAACCGGGACACGAACACCGGGGAGCTGTTTTTT. Translating it yields CASNRDTNTGELFF.

The J gene is TRBJ2-1, the V gene TRBV9; TRBD2 agrees at 13 bases. Germline values: CDR1 SGDLS, CDR2 YYNGEE. The CDR3 covers 16 residues. The J segment lost 2 bases and the V segment lost 4 bases, leaving 3 bases of the junction unmatched. CDR3 loop: CASSLGTSGTYNEQFF. The CDR3 DNA sequence: TGTGCCAGCAGCTTAGGGACTAGCGGGACCTACAATGAGCAGTTCTTC.

The V and J genes are TRBV7-9 and TRBJ2-2; 7 nucleotides match TRBD2. There are 19 residues in the CDR3. Germline CDR1 SEHNR, CDR2 FQNEAQ (reference sequence). V lost 3 bases and J lost 5; bases outside the gene matches: 18. The CDR3 is CASSFTGGAGVAGTGELFF. The CDR3 DNA sequence: TGTGCCAGCAGCTTCACCGGAGGGGCGGGAGTAGCAGGAACCGGGGAGCTGTTTTTT.

The V gene is TRBV6-6, the J gene TRBJ1-3; unclear D gene. Germline CDR1 reads MNHNY; CDR2 reads SVGAGI (reference sequence). This CDR3 is 15 amino acids long. V was clipped by 2 bases and J by 1 base, with 9 bases between them. The DNA for the CDR3 is TGTGCCAGCAGTTACGGAAGTGTATCTGGAAACACCATATATTTT. This translates into CASSYGSVSGNTIYF.

V is TRBV6-5 and J is TRBJ1-1; possible D gene TRBD1, 6 bases. The ends were cut back, 6 bases at V and 2 bases at J, with 13 bases in the middle. The CDR3 consists of 14 residues. The germline CDR1 and CDR2 sequences are MNHEY and SVGAGI. CDR3 in amino acids: CASRLTGPNTEAFF. In nucleotides, the CDR3 is TGTGCCAGCAGGCTTACAGGGCCTAACACTGAAGCTTTCTTT.

This clone was found a few times. The V and J genes are TRBV4-1 and TRBJ1-1; D perhaps matches TRBD1 (6 bases). From germline, CDR1 is MGHRA and CDR2 YSYEKL. Trimming stripped 1 base from V and 5 bases from J, with 14 bases between. The CDR3 extends over 15 amino acids. DNA of the CDR3: TGCGCCAGCAGCCAAGTCGCAGGGGCGCGTACTGAAGCTTTCTTT. Protein: CASSQVAGARTEAFF.

For the CDR3, the DNA is TGTGCCAGCAGCCTCCTAGCGGCTCAAGAGACCCAGTACTTC. Residues: CASSLLAAQETQYF. The genes are TRBV5-5 and TRBJ2-5; 7 nucleotides align to TRBD2. V was clipped by 4 bases and J by 2 bases; unmatched bases: 5. CDR3 length equals 14 residues. Germline CDR1 and CDR2: SGHKS and YYEKEE (reference sequence).

This clone was detected a few times. This sequence joins TRBV18 and TRBJ1-4; the D is unclear. V was shortened by 5 bases and J by 0 bases, with 4 bases between the two germline ends. In germline, CDR1 is KGHSH, CDR2 LQKENI. The CDR3 covers 13 residues. As DNA, the CDR3 is TGTGCCAGCTCAAGGTCAACTAATGAAAAACTGTTTTTT. Its translation: CASSRSTNEKLFF.

This chain connects TRBV4-2 to TRBJ1-4, with D tentatively TRBD1 (6 bases). The CDR3 is 13 amino acids. Germline lookup yields CDR1 LGHNA and CDR2 YNFKEQ. With 5 bases removed from V and 5 bases from J, the gap between germline ends came to 9 bases. CDR3: CASSSTGNEKLFF. In nucleotides, the CDR3 is TGTGCCAGCAGCTCAACAGGGAATGAAAAACTGTTTTTT.

This chain connects TRBV27 to TRBJ2-2; weak D call: TRBD1 (5 bases). The CDR3 spans 14 residues. Trimming shortened V by 3 bases and J by 4 bases, and 9 bases separated the two germline ends. Germline assignment: CDR1 MNHEY and CDR2 SMNVEV (reference sequence). The chain's CDR3 is CASSFQGPTGELFF. CDR3 bases: TGTGCCAGCAGTTTCCAGGGCCCCACCGGGGAGCTGTTTTTT.

The chain couples TRBV10-3 to TRBJ2-1; 9 bases fit TRBD2. This CDR3 contains 15 residues. Germline trimming cut 0 bases from V and 9 bases from J; bases unmatched to any gene: 6. Germline V lookup: CDR1 ENHRY, CDR2 SYGVKD. This chain's CDR3 is CAISESLAGAGEQFF. The DNA of the CDR3 is TGTGCCATCAGTGAGTCTTTAGCGGGAGCCGGTGAGCAGTTCTTC.

The chain has TRBV28 and TRBJ2-7; possible D gene TRBD2, 6 bases. The CDR3 spans 15 residues. Germline CDR1 is MDHEN and CDR2 is SYDVKM. Deletions cut 3 bases from V and 4 bases from J, with 16 bases between. The CDR3 DNA reads TGTGCCAGCAGTTTCCGGGACTTTTTCTCATACGAGCAGTACTTC. Its translation is CASSFRDFFSYEQYF.

The chain recombines TRBV7-9 with TRBJ1-1; unclear D gene. This CDR3 spans 13 amino acids. V gave up 0 bases and J gave up 6 bases, with 8 bases separating them. The germline CDR1 and CDR2 sequences are SEHNR and FQNEAQ (reference sequence). The CDR3 here is CASSLAGLPEAFF. The CDR3 DNA reads as TGTGCCAGCAGCTTAGCCGGACTGCCTGAAGCTTTCTTT.

This rearrangement joins TRBV4-1 to TRBJ2-5, with D possibly called TRBD1 or TRBD2 (5 bases each). The germline V and J ends were trimmed by 1 base and 5 bases, with 8 bases remaining between them. The length of the CDR3 is 13 residues. Germline values: CDR1 MGHRA, CDR2 YSYEKL. The CDR3 DNA is TGCGCCAGCAGCCAAGGAGGGGCCGAGACCCAGTACTTC. It specifies CASSQGGAETQYF.

The V gene is TRBV7-9, the J gene TRBJ2-7; D is uncertain. V was trimmed by 3 bases and J by 0 bases, leaving 12 bases between them. The germline V gene has CDR1 SEHNR and CDR2 FQNEAQ (reference sequence). The CDR3 covers 15 residues. The CDR3 here is CASSFMGKGSYEQYF. Written as DNA, the CDR3 is TGTGCCAGCAGCTTTATGGGGAAAGGCTCCTACGAGCAGTACTTC.